The next 15 T cell receptor beta chains were all read from a single sample in a study of OX40 agonist ivuxolimab in advanced cancers. Data came from immunoSEQ multiplex PCR; TCRdb stores just in-frame clones and leaves some out. The data hold around 52,000 clones, with 65% to 85% observed a single time. This specimen was CD4+ or CD8+ T cells sorted from blood, taken in a trial of the OX40 agonist ivuxolimab. The receptors derive from an adult with an advanced solid tumor such as melanoma, head and neck, liver or kidney cancer.

In DNA, the CDR3 is TGCAGCGCTGCCGGGACTAGTGGCGAGCAGTACTTC. Protein: CSAAGTSGEQYF. This sequence joins TRBV29-1 and TRBJ2-7, with 8 positions matching TRBD2. This CDR3 has 12 residues. Per the germline V gene, CDR1 is SQVTM and CDR2 is ANQGSEA. The ends lost 7 bases at V and 6 bases at J; junction bases unmatched: 8.

The chain links TRBV2 to TRBJ2-5; TRBD1 aligns across 7 bases. Germline assignment: CDR1 SNHLY and CDR2 FYNNEI. This CDR3 spans 13 amino acids. Trimming removed 4 bases from V and 6 bases from J; junction bases left unmatched: 5. The CDR3 loop is CASSGDREQTQYF. The CDR3 DNA sequence: TGTGCCAGCAGTGGAGACAGGGAGCAGACCCAGTACTTC.

The J gene is TRBJ2-1, the V gene TRBV12-5; D is unresolved. Deletions cut 5 bases from V and 5 bases from J, with 13 bases between. The CDR3 is 14 amino acids. The germline V gene encodes CDR1 LGHNT and CDR2 FRNRAP. The CDR3 loop is CASGLGDWNNEQFF. Here the CDR3 DNA reads TGTGCTAGTGGTCTAGGAGATTGGAACAATGAGCAGTTCTTC. The whole variable domain, remainder taken from reference TRBV12-5 and TRBJ2-1, is DARVTQTPRHKVTEMGQEVTMRCQPILGHNTVFWYRQTMMQGLELLAYFRNRAPLDDSGMPKDRFSAEMPDATLATLKIQPSEPRDSAVYFCASGLGDWNNEQFFGPGTRLTVL.

This chain links TRBV2 with TRBJ2-3, with TRBD2 as a possible D gene (6 bases). Looked up from germline, CDR1 is SNHLY and CDR2 is FYNNEI. The CDR3 spans 13 residues. The ends were cut back, 6 bases at V and 6 bases at J, with 13 bases in the middle. The CDR3: CASRGTPRDTQYF. The CDR3 DNA follows: TGTGCCAGCAGGGGGACTCCGAGGGATACGCAGTATTTT. The full variable domain, with the rest looked up from reference TRBV2 and TRBJ2-3, is EPEVTQTPSHQVTQMGQEVILRCVPISNHLYFYWYRQILGQKVEFLVSFYNNEISEKSEIFDDQFSVERPDGSNFTLKIRSTKLEDSAMYFCASRGTPRDTQYFGPGTRLTVL.

The J gene is TRBJ2-7, the V gene TRBV2, with D maybe TRBD1 (5 bases). The CDR3 is 13 amino acids. Trimming cost V 7 bases and J 7 bases, with 17 bases left between them. The germline V gene has CDR1 SNHLY and CDR2 FYNNEI. CDR3 loop: CASMYGRVGEQYF. Written as DNA, the CDR3 is TGTGCCAGCATGTACGGCAGGGTAGGGGAGCAGTACTTC.

This clone has only one observation. The chain recombines TRBV19 with TRBJ2-2, with 14 bases that match TRBD2. Germline V gene lookup returns CDR1 LNHDA and CDR2 SQIVND (reference sequence). Trimming at V came to 5 bases and at J to 6 bases, leaving 14 bases not matched to a gene. This CDR3 region has 19 residues. CDR3 amino acids: CASSPRLAGGPVGAGELFF. Written as DNA, the CDR3 is TGTGCCAGTAGTCCTAGACTAGCGGGAGGGCCGGTGGGCGCCGGGGAGCTGTTTTTT.

The rearrangement uses TRBV5-8 and TRBJ2-2, with TRBD1 as a possible D gene (7 bases). From germline, CDR1 is SGHTS and CDR2 YDEGEE. The ends were cut back, 6 bases at V and 9 bases at J, with 15 bases in the middle. This CDR3 contains 13 residues. CDR3 amino acids: CASISGGSRELFF. In DNA, the CDR3 is TGTGCCAGCATCTCAGGGGGGTCCCGGGAGCTGTTTTTT. Together with reference TRBV5-8 and TRBJ2-2, the CDR3 gives the full variable domain: EAGVTQSPTHLIKTRGQQATLRCSPISGHTSVYWYQQALGLGLQFLLWYDEGEERNRGNFPPRFSGRQFPNYSSELNVNALELEDSALYLCASISGGSRELFFGEGSRLTVL.

This chain links TRBV11-1 with TRBJ2-5, with D perhaps being TRBD1 or TRBD2 (6 bases each). The CDR3 extends over 16 amino acids. V was shortened by 5 bases and J by 7 bases, with 23 bases between the two germline ends. Germline assignment: CDR1 SGHAT and CDR2 FQDESV (reference sequence). CDR3 sequence: CASSGDLPGHSGTQYF. DNA of the CDR3: TGTGCCAGCAGCGGGGACTTACCGGGACACTCAGGGACCCAGTACTTC.

The rearrangement uses TRBV15 and TRBJ2-5, with a tentative D call TRBD2 (6 bases). The V gene's germline CDR1 is LNHNV and CDR2 YYDKDF (reference sequence). The CDR3 spans 13 residues. Trimming left V 1 base short and J 11 bases short, with 14 bases between. The DNA for the CDR3 is TGTGCCACCAGCAGAGTCGGTCGCGGGGAGCAGTACTTC. As protein: CATSRVGRGEQYF.

This chain uses TRBV29-1 with TRBJ1-2; D unclear. CDR1 and CDR2 (germline): SQVTM, ANQGSEA. The CDR3 covers 17 residues. Trimming stripped 5 bases from V and 6 bases from J, with 28 bases between. This CDR3 is CSVSVLLSWLSPDGYTF. CDR3 DNA sequence: TGCAGCGTTTCTGTGTTATTAAGTTGGCTGTCCCCTGATGGCTACACCTTC.

CDR3 sequence reads: CASSLYTSGRPRAGELFF. The CDR3 DNA follows: TGTGCCAGCAGCTTATATACTAGCGGGAGACCCAGGGCCGGGGAGCTGTTTTTT. The V and J genes are TRBV7-3 and TRBJ2-2, with TRBD2 matching over 11 bases. Germline V lookup: CDR1 SGHTA, CDR2 FQGTGA. The CDR3 is 18 residues long. V shed 2 bases and J 6 bases; nucleotides not matched to a gene: 11.

This clone was detected only once. The V and J genes are TRBV6-5 and TRBJ2-2; perhaps TRBD2 as D (5 bases). CDR3 length: 15 amino acids. Germline-derived CDR1 and CDR2 are MNHEY and SVGAGI. With 2 bases removed from V and 5 bases from J, the gap between germline ends came to 12 bases. The CDR3 nucleotides read TGTGCCAGCAGTTACCGGGGTTTACAAACCGGGGAGCTGTTTTTT. It yields the protein CASSYRGLQTGELFF.

The chain links TRBV7-9 to TRBJ1-1, with D unresolved. This CDR3 has 12 residues. The V end lost 4 bases, the J end lost 2 bases, and 5 bases lay between the germline ends. Germline V CDR1 and CDR2: SEHNR, FQNEAQ (reference sequence). The CDR3 reads CASSSVNTEAFF. CDR3 nucleotide sequence: TGTGCCAGCAGCTCTGTAAACACTGAAGCTTTCTTT. The entire variable domain, with the rest obtained from reference TRBV7-9 and TRBJ1-1, is as follows: DTGVSQNPRHKITKRGQNVTFRCDPISEHNRLYWYRQTLGQGPEFLTYFQNEAQLEKSRLLSDRFSAERPKGSFSTLEIQRTEQGDSAMYLCASSSVNTEAFFGQGTRLTVV.

V and J are TRBV2 and TRBJ2-1; TRBD2 agrees at 7 bases. The CDR3 runs to 15 residues. Trimming took 4 bases from V and 4 from J; bases not matched to a gene: 7. The germline CDR1 and CDR2 sequences are SNHLY and FYNNEI. CDR3: CASSGGERGYNEQFF. The DNA of the CDR3 is TGTGCCAGCAGTGGAGGGGAGCGGGGTTACAATGAGCAGTTCTTC.

This rearrangement joins TRBV7-3 to TRBJ2-3, with 8 bases lining up with TRBD2. The V gene's germline CDR1 is SGHTA and CDR2 FQGTGA. With 6 bases clipped from V and 6 bases from J, the junction kept 8 bases outside the gene matches. This CDR3 region has 14 residues. The CDR3, as DNA: TGTGCCAGCAGTTCCGGGAGGGCCATGGATACGCAGTATTTT. Protein: CASSSGRAMDTQYF.